This T cell receptor beta chain emerged from a study of T cell responses to AZD1222 COVID-19 vaccine. Study summary: Pooling was applied to second doses at about 4 or about 12 weeks. Regarding the study as a whole: Spike-specific TCR breadth and depth went up after people got two AZD1222 doses. Repertoires in all cases were sampled only once the peak T cell response had passed.

The repertoire was sequenced with immunoSEQ multiplex PCR; TCRdb's copy has only in-frame clones and lacks some. In the table there are about 92,000 clones, approximately 91% of which are singletons. The CDR3 extends over 15 amino acids. From germline, CDR1 is MNHNY and CDR2 SVGAGI (reference sequence). Trimming pared 5 bases from V and 8 bases from J, leaving 21 bases between. As concerns this clone: Its specificity is unknown.

The J gene is TRBJ1-2, the V gene TRBV6-6, with D unresolved. The input for sequencing was peripheral blood, taken on day 0 of AZD1222 vaccination. The receptor comes from an adult in good health. CDR3: CASSPIGGGGRGYTF. The CDR3 DNA is TGTGCCAGCAGTCCTATCGGAGGTGGAGGTCGAGGCTACACCTTC.